The clone carrying this TCR beta chain was counted only a few times. Its antigen is unidentified. The sample belongs to a study of T cell repertoires in cytomegalovirus infection. Looking at the study overall: Researchers turned to recently identified HLA-C-restricted CMV epitopes as well as well-studied HLA-B-restricted ones. Through public TCR beta signatures, both CMV infection and matching HLA type were indicated. General study points: There were carriers of CMV plus the relevant HLA, and cumulative public TCR beta family frequency identified them. There were HLA-C-restricted CMV-specific TCR beta clonotypes dominating the ex vivo response.

TCRdb ran MiXCR on the reads and lists one entry per CDR3 protein. The sample has about 920,000 distinct CDR3 sequences; about 33% are singletons. V trimming: 4 bases; J trimming: 5 bases; junction bases outside the gene matches: 5. Germline V gene sequence: CDR1 MNHEY, CDR2 SMNVEV (reference sequence). The CDR3 has 14 residues. This receptor was taken from a human donor in good health (CMV status not recorded). Some clones in this sample may be carry-over from other donors' samples. This specimen was cultured CD8+ T cells from PBMCs, taken from culture after CMV antigen stimulation. The chain couples TRBV27 to TRBJ1-1; 9 bases are shared with TRBD1. The CDR3 DNA reads as TGTGCCAGCAGTTCGACAGGGGGAACAACTGAAGCTTTCTTT. This sequence encodes CASSSTGGTTEAFF.